Sequencing of this T cell receptor (beta chain) was carried out in a study of response to subunit inactivated influenza vaccine. Trimming took 3 bases from V and 5 from J; bases not matched to a gene: 11. The CDR3 runs to 16 residues. The germline V gene has CDR1 SGHRS and CDR2 YFSETQ. One entry per CDR3 protein, called by TCRdb with MiXCR from the RT-PCR reads. The table lists about 500,000 distinct CDR3 sequences, approximately 15% of them singletons, with less than 4% in the top ten. The study's findings and limits: That few new T cells are recruited by each seasonal influenza vaccination was the authors' suggestion.

About this clonotype itself: The antigen is not known.

The receptor was isolated from a man aged 50-75 years who received an inactivated influenza vaccine. The chain combines TRBV5-1 with TRBJ1-1; 9 bases agree with TRBD1. Source: CD4+ T cells sorted from PBMCs, taken less than 30 months after vaccination. CDR3 sequence: CASSSSIGQGNTEAFF. DNA of the CDR3: TGCGCCAGCAGCTCCTCAATTGGACAGGGGAATACTGAAGCTTTCTTT.